This TCR beta chain was recovered during a study of T-cell memory formation after mild COVID-19. Study-wide context: TCR clusters were mostly donor specific. Notes on the study in general: Clones contracting across day 15 to 85 had a balanced CD4/CD8 profile; later expanding clones leaned CD4+. For contracting clones, CD4+ ones sat mainly in CM and EM, CD8+ in EMRA.

The authors produced TCR alpha and TCR beta cDNA libraries with sample barcodes and UMIs by 5'RACE using constant-segment primers. TCRdb reanalysed the 5' RACE reads using MiXCR and keeps one entry per CDR3 protein. The sample includes a few hundred thousand distinct CDR3 sequences, around 21% of them seen just once. CDR3 length equals 14 residues. Trimming cost V 4 bases and J 0 bases, with 9 bases left between them. This clonotype was found many times. Its matching antigen is unknown. V gene TRBV12-3 or TRBV12-4 combines with J gene TRBJ1-1; D is ambiguous. Sequenced sample: PBMCs or a T cell subset sorted from them (not recorded which). The TCR was taken from an adult woman who had mild COVID-19 (a few samples of this study predate the infection). Cell type and time point are not known. The CDR3, as DNA: TGTGCCAGCAGTTGGTACTCCATGAACACTGAAGCTTTCTTT. Its translation: CASSWYSMNTEAFF.